The 27 T cell receptor beta chains below all came from one sample that was sequenced in a study of T cells in Graves' hyperthyroidism and ophthalmopathy. Amplification of TCR beta CDR3 regions was performed using RNA transcripts as template. A first-round RT-PCR of the TCR CDR3 used the HTBI primer set. MiXCR, run by TCRdb on the multiplex PCR reads, gives a single entry per CDR3 protein. The data contain approximately 640,000 distinct CDR3 sequences, about 18% of them singletons. Sequencing was done on a sample of blood. The receptors were sampled from a man between 45 and 60 years old with Graves' hyperthyroidism.

This clonotype has at least ten counts. V gene TRBV28 combines with J gene TRBJ2-1, with TRBD2 identical over 7 bases. Germline trimming cut 8 bases from V and 0 bases from J; bases unmatched to any gene: 4. The CDR3 covers 14 residues. Germline V CDR1 and CDR2: MDHEN, SYDVKM. Written as DNA, the CDR3 is TGTGCCAGCGACACTAGCGCCTCCTACAATGAGCAGTTCTTC. Protein product: CASDTSASYNEQFF.

V usage is TRBV27 and J usage is TRBJ2-3, with TRBD2 matching 12 bases. The CDR3 sequence is 16 residues long. Per the germline V gene, CDR1 is MNHEY and CDR2 is SMNVEV (reference sequence). V dropped 8 bases and J dropped 2; count of bases not matched to a gene: 8. The CDR3 DNA follows: TGTGCCAGCTCACGACTAGCGGGAGCGCTCACAGATACGCAGTATTTT. Protein product: CASSRLAGALTDTQYF.

This clonotype was recorded many times. V is TRBV2 and J is TRBJ2-7, with 10 bases fitting TRBD2. The CDR3 spans 14 residues. The junction had 5 bases not matched to a gene; V was cut back by 7 bases and J by 2 bases. From germline, CDR1 is SNHLY and CDR2 FYNNEI. In nucleotides, the CDR3 is TGTGCCAGCACGTCGGGACTAGCGACCTACGAGCAGTACTTC. It translates to CASTSGLATYEQYF. The whole variable domain, filled in from reference TRBV2 and TRBJ2-7, reads EPEVTQTPSHQVTQMGQEVILRCVPISNHLYFYWYRQILGQKVEFLVSFYNNEISEKSEIFDDQFSVERPDGSNFTLKIRSTKLEDSAMYFCASTSGLATYEQYFGPGTRLTVT.

This clonotype was observed many times. V gene TRBV20-1 combines with J gene TRBJ2-7; 7 bases agree with TRBD1. The germline CDR1 and CDR2 sequences are DFQATT and SNEGSKA (reference sequence). Trimming cost V 6 bases and J 7 bases; bases outside gene matches: 12. The CDR3 contains 13 residues. DNA for the CDR3: TGCAGTGCCGGTACGGGACAGCCGTGGGAGCAGTACTTC. This sequence encodes CSAGTGQPWEQYF.

The chain joins TRBV10-1 to TRBJ1-3; weak D call: TRBD1 (5 bases). Between the trimmed V and J ends, which lost 5 bases and 4 bases, there was a span of 24 bases. Per the germline V gene, CDR1 is WNHNN and CDR2 is SYGVQD (reference sequence). The CDR3 is 18 residues long. CDR3 residues: CASSLPRQGQIPGNTIYF. The CDR3 DNA is TGCGCCAGCAGTCTTCCCCGGCAGGGTCAAATTCCAGGAAACACCATATATTTT.

This clonotype was recorded many times. The CDR3 spells CASSPGRPGNTEAFF. CDR3 DNA: TGTGCCAGCAGCCCCGGAAGGCCGGGAAACACTGAAGCTTTCTTT. The chain couples TRBV7-8 to TRBJ1-1; D not certain. Between the trimmed V and J ends, which lost 5 bases and 2 bases, there was a span of 15 bases. Germline-derived CDR1 and CDR2 are SGHVS and FQNEAQ. The CDR3 length is 15 residues.

J is TRBJ2-7 and V is TRBV2, with 12 bases identical to TRBD1. V trimming: 9 bases; J trimming: 6 bases; junction bases outside the gene matches: 6. Germline CDR1 is SNHLY and CDR2 is FYNNEI. CDR3 size: 13 residues. CDR3 in amino acids: CASSGQGASEQYF. Here the CDR3 DNA reads TGTGCCAGTTCGGGACAGGGGGCAAGCGAGCAGTACTTC.

The chain recombines TRBV2 with TRBJ2-1; TRBD1 might be the D (5 bases). Trimming left V 3 bases short and J 6 bases short, with 9 bases between. The CDR3 has 13 residues. Germline V gene lookup returns CDR1 SNHLY and CDR2 FYNNEI. The CDR3 DNA reads TGTGCCAGCAGTGAGCCAGGGCCCAATGAGCAGTTCTTC. It codes for CASSEPGPNEQFF.

In this sample, this clonotype turned up a few times. V and J are TRBV30 and TRBJ2-2, with D uncertain. Germline CDR1 GTSNPN, CDR2 SVGIG (reference sequence). This CDR3 spans 12 amino acids. Trimming cost V 1 base and J 6 bases, with 6 bases left between them. The CDR3: CAWSAGPGELFF. CDR3 nucleotides: TGTGCCTGGAGTGCCGGCCCCGGGGAGCTGTTTTTT.

This clonotype was seen many times. The V gene is TRBV28, the J gene TRBJ2-6; D is perhaps TRBD2 (6 bases). Germline CDR1 and CDR2: MDHEN and SYDVKM. V was shortened by 6 bases and J by 0 bases, with 12 bases between the two germline ends. The CDR3 totals 16 residues. CDR3 amino acids: CASSSEGSSGANVLTF. In DNA form, the CDR3 reads TGTGCCAGCAGCTCGGAGGGCAGCTCTGGGGCCAACGTCCTGACTTTC.

At least ten counts were recorded for this clonotype. The V and J genes are TRBV24-1 and TRBJ1-2, with D possibly matching TRBD1 (5 bases). The CDR3 extends over 12 amino acids. Germline assignment: CDR1 KGHDR and CDR2 SFDVKD. Trimming cost V 7 bases and J 9 bases, with 14 bases left between them. CDR3 sequence reads: CATSGQSTRYTF. CDR3 in DNA: TGTGCCACCAGCGGACAAAGCACTCGCTACACCTTC.

This clonotype was detected only a few times. The J gene is TRBJ1-1, the V gene TRBV3-1, with 7 bases identical to TRBD1. CDR3 length: 14 residues. J gave up 5 bases and V 5 bases, and 8 bases lay outside the gene matches. The V gene's germline CDR1 is LGHDT and CDR2 YNNKEL (reference sequence). The CDR3, as DNA: TGTGCCAGCAGCATCCGACAGGGTGGGACTGAAGCTTTCTTT. Its translation is CASSIRQGGTEAFF.

This clonotype was seen many times. The V call is TRBV12-3 or TRBV12-4, the J call TRBJ1-2; possible D gene TRBD1, 5 bases. CDR3 length: 13 amino acids. The V end was cut by 9 bases, the J end by 4 bases, with 15 bases between. DNA of the CDR3: TGTGCCAGTCGATCTACCGGGGGCTATGGCTACACCTTC. Amino acid sequence: CASRSTGGYGYTF.

This clonotype was observed many times. V gene TRBV6-2 or TRBV6-3 combines with J gene TRBJ2-7; 7 bases align to TRBD2. CDR3 length: 14 amino acids. Per germline, CDR1 MNHEY and CDR2 SVGEGT. Trimming at V came to 8 bases and at J to 6 bases, leaving 13 bases not matched to a gene. CDR3 loop: CASSSREGPFEQYF. The DNA for the CDR3 is TGTGCCAGCTCTTCGAGGGAGGGCCCGTTCGAGCAGTACTTC.

The sample holds many counts of this clonotype. This chain connects TRBV5-8 to TRBJ2-3, with D perhaps being TRBD1 or TRBD2 (6 bases each). The CDR3 spans 16 residues. The V end lost 2 bases, the J end lost 2 bases, and 15 bases lay between the germline ends. The germline V gene has CDR1 SGHTS and CDR2 YDEGEE. The DNA of the CDR3 is TGTGCCAGCAGCTTTGCCCGAGGGGGACTCACAGATACGCAGTATTTT. Protein: CASSFARGGLTDTQYF.

The chain recombines TRBV5-5 with TRBJ1-4, with D maybe TRBD1 (6 bases). V was shortened by 2 bases and J by 3 bases, with 11 bases between the two germline ends. This CDR3 has 15 residues. CDR1 is SGHKS, CDR2 YYEKEE, per germline (reference sequence). For the CDR3, the DNA is TGTGCCAGCAGCTTTGGGGGGGCGCCTAATGAAAAACTGTTTTTT. Its protein product is CASSFGGAPNEKLFF.

This clonotype was detected a few times. Here the CDR3 DNA reads TGTGCCAGCAGTTACGCTAGCGGACAACCCTACGAGCAGTACTTC. This encodes CASSYASGQPYEQYF. This rearrangement joins TRBV6-5 to TRBJ2-7; 7 nucleotides align to TRBD2. Germline values: CDR1 MNHEY, CDR2 SVGAGI. This CDR3 has 15 residues. The V gene end was trimmed by 2 bases and the J gene end by 2 bases; junction bases not matched to a gene: 6.

V and J are TRBV27 and TRBJ1-5; perhaps TRBD1 as D (5 bases). The V and J ends lost 4 bases and 2 bases respectively, with 9 bases between them. Per germline, CDR1 MNHEY and CDR2 SMNVEV (reference sequence). This CDR3 is built from 14 residues. The CDR3, as DNA: TGTGCCAGCAGTTCTCGGGGGGGCAATCAGCCCCAGCATTTT. It encodes CASSSRGGNQPQHF.

This clonotype was seen many times. The CDR3 region is CSADSGKNLYEQYF. The CDR3, as DNA: TGCAGTGCGGACTCAGGGAAAAATCTCTACGAGCAGTACTTC. The genes are TRBV20-1 and TRBJ2-7, with D tentatively TRBD1 or TRBD2 (5 bases each). The CDR3 length is 14 residues. Germline V lookup: CDR1 DFQATT, CDR2 SNEGSKA (reference sequence). The germline V and J ends were trimmed by 6 bases and 3 bases, with 18 bases remaining between them.

The chain recombines TRBV29-1 with TRBJ2-3; D is unclear. Germline V gene lookup returns CDR1 SQVTM and CDR2 ANQGSEA. The CDR3 spans 14 residues. V was clipped by 4 bases and J by 3 bases, with 14 bases between them. This CDR3 is CSVVSGLRTDTQYF. The DNA of the CDR3 is TGCAGCGTTGTCTCGGGTCTGCGGACAGATACGCAGTATTTT.

This clonotype has a handful of counts. CDR3 sequence reads: CSAPGQGWEDQPQHF. CDR3 in DNA: TGCAGTGCTCCGGGACAGGGGTGGGAAGATCAGCCCCAGCATTTT. The chain uses TRBV20-1 and TRBJ1-5; 10 bases map to TRBD1. With 5 bases clipped from V and 5 bases from J, the junction kept 9 bases outside the gene matches. CDR3 length equals 15 residues. The V gene's germline CDR1 is DFQATT and CDR2 SNEGSKA (reference sequence).

The chain links TRBV12-3 or TRBV12-4 to TRBJ2-7; tentatively, D is TRBD2 (5 bases). The CDR3 runs to 15 residues. Trimming took 0 bases from V and 5 from J, leaving 14 bases between them. The CDR3 DNA is TGTGCCAGCAGTTTAGCGGAGGCAGGCGGAGACGAGCAGTACTTC. The encoded protein is CASSLAEAGGDEQYF.

The chain combines TRBV28 with TRBJ2-2, with TRBD1 matching 9 bases. Germline CDR1 and CDR2: MDHEN and SYDVKM. This CDR3 region has 16 residues. V lost 2 bases to trimming and J lost 7 bases; unmatched junction nucleotides: 8. The CDR3 spells CASSLTGTGKVGELFF. Here the CDR3 DNA reads TGTGCCAGCAGTTTAACCGGGACAGGGAAGGTCGGGGAGCTGTTTTTT.

The CDR3 loop is CSVEDWQGAKNIQYF. The CDR3 DNA sequence: TGCAGCGTTGAAGATTGGCAGGGGGCGAAAAACATTCAGTACTTC. The J gene is TRBJ2-4, the V gene TRBV29-1, with 8 bases aligning to TRBD1. Germline assignment: CDR1 SQVTM and CDR2 ANQGSEA. Unmatched junction bases numbered 5, after V lost 0 bases and J lost 4 bases. This CDR3 spans 15 amino acids.

The rearrangement joins TRBV28 to TRBJ2-1; TRBD2 matches at 10 bases. CDR1 MDHEN and CDR2 SYDVKM come from the germline V gene. Germline trimming cut 3 bases from V and 8 bases from J; bases unmatched to any gene: 4. This CDR3 comprises 14 residues. CDR3 nucleotide sequence: TGTGCCAGCAGTTTCAGCGGGAGGGCCGATGAGCAGTTCTTC. Its protein is CASSFSGRADEQFF.

This chain uses TRBV19 with TRBJ2-3; 7 bases map to TRBD2. V lost 5 bases to trimming and J lost 2 bases; unmatched junction nucleotides: 4. The CDR3 spans 14 residues. Germline values: CDR1 LNHDA, CDR2 SQIVND (reference sequence). The CDR3 nucleotides read TGTGCCAGTAGTTTCAGCGGGGCCACAGATACGCAGTATTTT. Translation: CASSFSGATDTQYF.

This clonotype was seen a handful of times. The V call is TRBV7-9, the J call TRBJ1-2; 7 nucleotides agree with TRBD1. Losses at the gene ends were 5 bases for V and 8 bases for J; bases not matched to a gene: 14. The length of the CDR3 is 15 residues. The germline CDR1 and CDR2 sequences are SEHNR and FQNEAQ (reference sequence). DNA for the CDR3: TGTGCCAGCAGCCCTTGGGACAGAAGTGATAGAGGCTACACCTTC. It encodes CASSPWDRSDRGYTF.